Presented here are 23 T cell receptor beta chains from one specimen sequenced in a study of CD8+ T cells in alopecia areata listed by TCRdb under 2018. The time point label, as the study defines it: baseline before oral tofacitinib. The library relied on the immunoSEQ multiplex PCR assay. RNA was extracted from all samples and reverse transcribed into cDNA, which served as template for TCR sequencing. TCRdb took over this immuneACCESS table, retaining in-frame rearrangements with V and J assigned. Such tables are incomplete; in checked studies, under half of the missing clones stem from an unresolved V gene, and the remainder is unexplained. The sample table holds approximately 59,000 clones, of which 40% to 50% were seen once. About 15% of the sample comes from the top ten. Sample: CD8+ T cells sorted from blood, taken at week 0. All receptors come from a human donor with alopecia areata.

This clone has more than one count but fewer than ten. V usage is TRBV6-5 and J usage is TRBJ1-2, with D uncertain. V was trimmed by 6 bases and J by 0 bases, leaving 14 bases between them. The CDR3 sequence is 15 residues long. CDR1 MNHEY and CDR2 SVGAGI come from the germline V gene. CDR3 sequence reads: CASRDHKTANYGYTF. In nucleotides, the CDR3 is TGTGCCAGCAGGGACCATAAGACCGCTAACTATGGCTACACCTTC.

This clone occurred a few times. This chain links TRBV6-5 with TRBJ2-5, with a possible D match to TRBD2 (6 bases). V shed 0 bases and J shed 7 bases, with 12 bases lying between them. The CDR3 loop spans 14 amino acids. In germline, CDR1 is MNHEY, CDR2 SVGAGI. The chain's CDR3 is CASSYSGGRGTQYF. CDR3 DNA: TGTGCCAGCAGTTACTCCGGGGGTCGTGGGACCCAGTACTTC.

This clone has just a few counts. The rearrangement links TRBV19 to TRBJ2-1; TRBD2 matches at 9 bases. Trimming at V came to 7 bases and at J to 1 base, leaving 8 bases not matched to a gene. CDR1 is LNHDA, CDR2 SQIVND, per germline (reference sequence). The length of the CDR3 is 16 residues. In DNA form, the CDR3 reads TGTGCCAGTACATGGAGGCGGGAGGGTTCCTACAATGAGCAGTTCTTC. Translating it yields CASTWRREGSYNEQFF.

CDR3 in DNA: TGTGCCAGTAGTGCAGGGTTGAACACTGAAGCTTTCTTT. This sequence encodes CASSAGLNTEAFF. The genes are TRBV19 and TRBJ1-1; D is perhaps TRBD1 (5 bases). The CDR3 covers 13 residues. CDR1 and CDR2 (germline): LNHDA, SQIVND (reference sequence). V lost 5 bases to trimming and J lost 0 bases, with 7 bases between them. Complete variable domain (other parts from reference TRBV19 and TRBJ1-1): DGGITQSPKYLFRKEGQNVTLSCEQNLNHDAMYWYRQDPGQGLRLIYYSQIVNDFQKGDIAEGYSVSREKKESFPLTVTSAQKNPTAFYLCASSAGLNTEAFFGQGTRLTVV.

Remarks on this clone: A read error may account for a junction end that differs from germline. The V gene is TRBV29-1, the J gene TRBJ2-3; tentative D call: TRBD2 (7 bases). Germline CDR1 is SQVTM and CDR2 is ANQGSEA. The CDR3 runs to 15 residues. The CDR3 DNA sequence: TGCAGCGTCGAAGGGGGGGCATCGTCCACAGATACGCAGTATTTT. Protein: CSVEGGASSTDTQYF.

The chain uses TRBV9 and TRBJ2-3; D is possibly TRBD1 or TRBD2 (5 bases each). V was shortened by 0 bases and J by 3 bases, with 14 bases between the two germline ends. Germline CDR1 and CDR2: SGDLS and YYNGEE. The CDR3 has 16 amino acids. CDR3 sequence (DNA): TGTGCCAGCAGCGTAGGGGACGACCGGGAAACAGATACGCAGTATTTT. It codes for CASSVGDDRETDTQYF.

This clone was observed a handful of times. CDR3 sequence reads: CSVVGGTVYEQYF. The DNA for the CDR3 is TGCAGCGTTGTAGGCGGGACGGTCTACGAGCAGTACTTC. The chain uses TRBV29-1 and TRBJ2-7, with a tentative D call TRBD2 (6 bases). This CDR3 region has 13 residues. Trimming removed 4 bases at V and 3 bases at J, with 13 bases between. Germline loops: CDR1 SQVTM, CDR2 ANQGSEA.

On this clone: This sample also contains other DNA sequences that code for the same CDR3. The chain is built from TRBV27 and TRBJ1-2, with 10 positions matching TRBD1. Germline loops: CDR1 MNHEY, CDR2 SMNVEV (reference sequence). This CDR3 region has 14 residues. Trimming took 9 bases from V and 2 from J; bases not matched to a gene: 6. The DNA of the CDR3 is TGTGCCAGTAGTGGACAGGGGGGAAACTATGGCTACACCTTC. Translating it yields CASSGQGGNYGYTF.

The chain uses TRBV27 and TRBJ2-1, with TRBD1 identical over 8 bases. The CDR3 runs 14 residues. Germline lookup yields CDR1 MNHEY and CDR2 SMNVEV (reference sequence). J gave up 14 bases and V 5 bases, and 14 bases lay outside the gene matches. CDR3 region: CASSKTGGRREEFF. In DNA, the CDR3 is TGTGCCAGCAGTAAAACAGGGGGAAGGAGGGAAGAGTTCTTC.

The chain joins TRBV4-1 to TRBJ1-3; D is uncertain. The CDR3 spans 15 residues. V was shortened by 5 bases and J by 0 bases, with 11 bases between the two germline ends. The germline CDR1 and CDR2 sequences are MGHRA and YSYEKL. This CDR3 is CASSEVESSGNTIYF. In DNA, the CDR3 is TGCGCCAGCAGCGAAGTAGAGAGCTCTGGAAACACCATATATTTT.

A few counts support this clone. The chain combines TRBV30 with TRBJ1-1, with D perhaps TRBD1 (6 bases). Looked up from germline, CDR1 is GTSNPN and CDR2 is SVGIG (reference sequence). CDR3 size: 12 residues. The V and J ends lost 2 bases and 6 bases respectively, with 10 bases between them. CDR3 nucleotide sequence: TGTGCCTGGAGTCCGGGGGCAGCTGAAGCTTTCTTT. It is translated as CAWSPGAAEAFF.

This clone showed up just a few times. The rearrangement links TRBV5-1 to TRBJ2-1; a possible D gene is TRBD2 (7 bases). Germline CDR1 reads SGHRS; CDR2 reads YFSETQ. This CDR3 region has 15 residues. Between the trimmed V and J ends, which lost 0 bases and 7 bases, there was a span of 14 bases. The CDR3 DNA follows: TGCGCCAGCAGCTTGGTCCCGGGGAGGGGGAATGAGCAGTTCTTC. This translates into CASSLVPGRGNEQFF.

V gene TRBV18 combines with J gene TRBJ2-5, with 8 nucleotides matching TRBD1. The end of the DNA is better explained by TRBJ2-7, so the J call may be wrong. In germline, CDR1 is KGHSH, CDR2 LQKENI. This CDR3 contains 16 residues. The CDR3: CASSPTWGQESYEQYF. The CDR3 nucleotides are TGTGCCAGCTCACCAACATGGGGACAGGAGTCCTACGAGCAGTACTTC.

The CDR3 region has the DNA TGCAGCGCCCGGACACATTACAATGAGCAGTTCTTC. Translating gives CSARTHYNEQFF. The rearrangement uses TRBV29-1 and TRBJ2-1, with a weak D call TRBD1 (5 bases). Germline-derived CDR1 and CDR2 are SQVTM and ANQGSEA. CDR3 length: 12 residues. Trimming stripped 7 bases from V and 4 bases from J, with 11 bases between.

The gene calls are TRBV6-5 and TRBJ2-7; TRBD2 agrees at 12 bases. There are 16 residues in the CDR3. The J segment lost 4 bases and the V segment lost 0 bases, leaving 4 bases of the junction unmatched. Looked up from germline, CDR1 is MNHEY and CDR2 is SVGAGI. The CDR3 spells CASSYSPGTSGYEQYF. CDR3 nucleotides: TGTGCCAGCAGTTACTCCCCCGGGACTAGCGGGTACGAGCAGTACTTC.

The chain has TRBV2 and TRBJ2-7, with 9 bases identical to TRBD1. V lost 9 bases and J lost 5; bases outside the gene matches: 11. The CDR3 spans 14 residues. Germline V gene lookup returns CDR1 SNHLY and CDR2 FYNNEI. CDR3 residues: CASDRGTGINEQYF. The CDR3 DNA is TGTGCCAGTGACCGTGGGACAGGGATCAACGAGCAGTACTTC.

The rearrangement joins TRBV6-5 to TRBJ2-7, with TRBD2 identical over 11 bases. V was pared by 9 bases and J by 4 bases, with 2 bases of the junction left unmatched. Germline V CDR1 and CDR2: MNHEY, SVGAGI. This CDR3 comprises 12 residues. CDR3 DNA: TGTGCCAGTGGGACTAGCGGTTACGAGCAGTACTTC. Its protein is CASGTSGYEQYF.

V and J are TRBV6-1 and TRBJ1-2; D remains unclear. The CDR3 extends over 11 amino acids. Trimming pared 6 bases from V and 5 bases from J, leaving 7 bases between. Germline assignment: CDR1 MNHNS and CDR2 SASEGT. The DNA of the CDR3 is TGTGCCAGCAGAATGAGTTATGGCTACACCTTC. Protein product: CASRMSYGYTF.

This clone was observed a handful of times. V and J are TRBV6-5 and TRBJ2-5, with D hard to call. V lost 4 bases and J 2 bases, leaving 11 bases between the germline ends. This CDR3 is built from 14 residues. Germline V gene data show CDR1 as MNHEY and CDR2 as SVGAGI. This CDR3 reads CASSSWTEQETQYF. For the CDR3, the DNA is TGTGCCAGCAGTTCCTGGACCGAACAAGAGACCCAGTACTTC.

This clone appeared a single time. This chain connects TRBV28 to TRBJ2-3, with D perhaps matching TRBD2 (5 bases). This CDR3 is 15 amino acids long. Per the germline V gene, CDR1 is MDHEN and CDR2 is SYDVKM. The V gene lost 3 bases and the J gene lost 0 bases, with 10 bases spanning the gap. The CDR3 is CASSFPRESTDTQYF. CDR3 coding DNA: TGTGCCAGCAGTTTCCCACGGGAAAGCACAGATACGCAGTATTTT.

The V and J genes are TRBV7-9 and TRBJ1-3, with a weak D call TRBD1 (5 bases). Per germline, CDR1 SEHNR and CDR2 FQNEAQ (reference sequence). CDR3 length: 14 amino acids. V lost 10 bases, J lost 2 bases, and 15 bases lay in between. As DNA, the CDR3 is TGTGCCACAGAGGGACCGCCGGCTGGAAACACCATATATTTT. Translation: CATEGPPAGNTIYF.

The chain carries TRBV5-6 and TRBJ2-7; 7 bases agree with TRBD1. CDR1 and CDR2 (germline): SGHDT, YYEEEE. J was trimmed by 4 bases and V by 1 base; bases with no gene match: 5. The CDR3 is 14 residues long. The CDR3 loop reads CASSLRRDSYEQYF. CDR3 sequence (DNA): TGTGCCAGCAGCTTGCGTCGGGACAGTTACGAGCAGTACTTC.

The chain is built from TRBV14 and TRBJ2-7; 7 nucleotides match TRBD2. CDR3 size: 14 residues. The V segment lost 2 bases and the J segment 0 bases; nucleotides outside the gene matches: 1. CDR1 is SGHDN, CDR2 FVKESK, per germline. The CDR3 nucleotides are TGTGCCAGCAGCCAACTAGCGGACTCCTACGAGCAGTACTTC. It encodes CASSQLADSYEQYF.